Listed below are T cell receptor beta chains from one sample, sequenced in a study of T cells in tumors after PD-1 blockade. Libraries were prepared by immunoSEQ multiplex PCR; TCRdb keeps only in-frame clonotypes and omits some of them. The table shows about 21,000 clones, with roughly 80% occurring only once. Sequenced here: PBMCs, sampled after anti-PD-1 therapy. These receptors were obtained from a human donor with advanced basal cell or squamous cell carcinoma (not recorded which). Each CDR3 is given with its conserved first and last residue.

TRBJ2-1 TRBV9 CASSHSGGAGNEQFF
TRBJ1-2 TRBV5-5 CASSLGDDQTNYGYTF
TRBJ1-3 TRBV19 CASGGQWVTGNTIYF
TRBJ2-1 TRBV29-1 CSGGTSGSDEQFF
TRBJ2-5 TRBV5-1 CASSSTGTPYEQETQYF
TRBJ1-5 TRBV21-1 CASSKRSRTGNQPQHF
TRBJ2-2 TRBV2 CASVWRPGELFF
TRBJ2-5 TRBV5-4 CASSLEVGAQETQYF
TRBJ2-3 TRBV9 CASRSGRGGTDTQYF
TRBJ2-1 TRBV7-9 CASSPPRASDYNEQFF
TRBJ1-4 TRBV25-1 CASSEYRQSSEKLFF
TRBJ2-2 TRBV9 CASSVEGARAGRTGELFF
TRBJ1-2 TRBV19 CASSKTFFNYGYTF
TRBJ2-7 TRBV13 CASSPHPPGTGTYEQYF
TRBJ2-1 TRBV3-1/TRBV3-2 CASSQDLVANEQFF
TRBJ2-2 TRBV7-2 CASQQGGPGELFF
TRBJ2-3 TRBV7-2 CASSSGVMSDTQYF
TRBJ1-4 TRBV21-1 CASSKALKGNEKLFF
TRBJ2-5 TRBV7-8 CASSPLGETQYF
TRBJ2-5 TRBV3-1/TRBV3-2 CASSQSGLAETQYF
TRBJ1-2 TRBV28 CASSYGYTF
TRBJ1-2 TRBV6-5 CASSQKQGRYYGYTF